Below are 14 T cell receptor beta chains sequenced from a single sample in a study of CD8 T cells in Susac syndrome. RNA totalling roughly 0.45 to 1 ug underwent reverse transcription with random hexamers. One entry per CDR3 protein results from TCRdb running MiXCR on the immunoSEQ multiplex PCR reads. The profile covers approximately 150,000 distinct CDR3 sequences, with approximately 95% appearing a single time and over 0.07% taken by the ten largest. Sequenced input: CD4+ T cells from PBMCs. These receptors were collected from a human donor in good health.

The chain combines TRBV4-2 with TRBJ2-2, with TRBD2 matching 9 bases. V shed 0 bases and J 4 bases; nucleotides not matched to a gene: 9. The V gene's germline CDR1 is LGHNA and CDR2 YNFKEQ. The CDR3 runs to 18 residues. CDR3 nucleotide sequence: TGTGCCAGCAGCCAAGATGGGCTAGCGGGGACGAGCACCGGGGAGCTGTTTTTT. Translated: CASSQDGLAGTSTGELFF.

The chain joins TRBV3-1 to TRBJ1-2; no reliable D call. Germline V gene sequence: CDR1 LGHDT, CDR2 YNNKEL (reference sequence). The CDR3 totals 16 residues. V lost 1 base, J lost 0 bases, and 12 bases lay in between. CDR3 DNA: TGTGCCAGCAGCCAAGTGGGAGGGCAAGCTAACTATGGCTACACCTTC. Its translation is CASSQVGGQANYGYTF. Full variable domain (outside the CDR3, taken from reference TRBV3-1 and TRBJ1-2): DTAVSQTPKYLVTQMGNDKSIKCEQNLGHDTMYWYKQDSKKFLKIMFSYNNKELIINETVPNRFSPKSPDKAHLNLHINSLELGDSAVYFCASSQVGGQANYGYTFGSGTRLTVV.

This sequence joins TRBV20-1 and TRBJ2-7; TRBD2 matches 9 bases. Trimming took 0 bases from V and 2 from J; bases not matched to a gene: 5. Germline CDR1 DFQATT, CDR2 SNEGSKA (reference sequence). This CDR3 contains 15 residues. The DNA of the CDR3 is TGCAGTGCTAGAGACCAAAGCGGGGGGACCTACGAGCAGTACTTC. This gives the protein CSARDQSGGTYEQYF.

The rearrangement uses TRBV12-3 or TRBV12-4 and TRBJ1-4, with 7 bases identical to TRBD1. The CDR3 extends over 15 amino acids. J was trimmed by 7 bases and V by 6 bases; bases with no gene match: 11. CDR3 region: CASSAGDREGEKLFF. DNA for the CDR3: TGTGCCAGCAGCGCTGGCGACAGGGAGGGTGAAAAACTGTTTTTT.

The chain has TRBV10-3 and TRBJ2-1, with 10 bases lining up with TRBD1. Germline V gene data show CDR1 as ENHRY and CDR2 as SYGVKD. The V gene end was trimmed by 4 bases and the J gene end by 9 bases; junction bases not matched to a gene: 9. The CDR3 runs 15 residues. The CDR3, as DNA: TGTGCCATCAGTGGTGCCGGGACAGGGGTCGGTGAGCAGTTCTTC. Protein product: CAISGAGTGVGEQFF.

The J gene is TRBJ1-4, the V gene TRBV28, with TRBD1 identical over 10 bases. Germline trimming cut 1 base from V and 8 bases from J; bases unmatched to any gene: 1. The V gene's germline CDR1 is MDHEN and CDR2 SYDVKM. The CDR3 totals 14 residues. CDR3 in DNA: TGTGCCAGCAGTTTATCGGGACAGGGGGAAAAACTGTTTTTT. Encoded protein: CASSLSGQGEKLFF.

V and J are TRBV12-3 or TRBV12-4 and TRBJ1-4; possible D gene TRBD1, 6 bases. The CDR3 covers 12 residues. With 5 bases removed from V and 6 bases from J, the gap between germline ends came to 7 bases. The CDR3 protein is CASSRTDEKLFF. The CDR3 nucleotides are TGTGCCAGCAGTAGGACAGATGAAAAACTGTTTTTT.

The J gene is TRBJ1-2, the V gene TRBV28; 8 nucleotides align to TRBD1. J lost 4 bases, V lost 3 bases, and 7 bases had no gene match. The CDR3 covers 15 residues. Germline CDR1 reads MDHEN; CDR2 reads SYDVKM. The CDR3, as DNA: TGTGCCAGCAGTTTTGGCAGGGGGCGCAGCTATGGCTACACCTTC. It yields the protein CASSFGRGRSYGYTF.

The CDR3 sequence: CASSRQTSGRADETQYF. Here the CDR3 DNA reads TGTGCCAGCAGCCGACAGACTAGCGGGAGGGCCGATGAGACCCAGTACTTC. The chain recombines TRBV7-9 with TRBJ2-5; TRBD2 aligns across 14 bases. Germline CDR1 is SEHNR and CDR2 is FQNEAQ (reference sequence). The CDR3 runs 17 residues. After removal of 5 bases from V and 5 bases from J, the junction contained 10 bases not matched to a gene.

This sequence joins TRBV30 and TRBJ1-1; no firm D call. The CDR3 runs 15 residues. V was shortened by 3 bases and J by 0 bases, with 14 bases between the two germline ends. CDR1 and CDR2 from the germline V gene are GTSNPN and SVGIG (reference sequence). The DNA of the CDR3 is TGTGCCTGGAGACGCACGAAACCCATGAACACTGAAGCTTTCTTT. The encoded protein is CAWRRTKPMNTEAFF.

V is TRBV5-1 and J is TRBJ2-3; tentative D call: TRBD1 (7 bases). Deletions cut 4 bases from V and 13 bases from J, with 22 bases between. The CDR3 runs to 14 residues. From germline, CDR1 is SGHRS and CDR2 YFSETQ. The CDR3 region has the DNA TGCGCCAGCAGCATCTACGGCTGGGGGGACAGAGAGTATTTT. Protein sequence: CASSIYGWGDREYF.

The rearrangement joins TRBV9 to TRBJ2-2; D is undetermined. The CDR3 contains 14 residues. V was cut by 4 bases and J by 4 bases, with 11 bases left in between. From germline, CDR1 is SGDLS and CDR2 YYNGEE. CDR3 sequence: CASSQIPRTGELFF. CDR3 nucleotides: TGTGCCAGCAGCCAAATTCCGCGCACCGGGGAGCTGTTTTTT.

This clonotype was counted a single time. The V and J genes are TRBV12-3 or TRBV12-4 and TRBJ1-5; 8 bases map to TRBD1. V lost 5 bases to trimming and J lost 5 bases; unmatched junction nucleotides: 5. This CDR3 comprises 14 residues. This CDR3 is CASSGTGSYQPQHF. The CDR3 nucleotides read TGTGCCAGCAGTGGGACAGGTTCATATCAGCCCCAGCATTTT.

The chain uses TRBV10-3 and TRBJ1-3; D remains unclear. V was shortened by 4 bases and J by 10 bases, with 17 bases between the two germline ends. The CDR3 covers 14 residues. Germline CDR1 is ENHRY and CDR2 is SYGVKD. CDR3 coding DNA: TGTGCCATCAGTGCGCCCCGTCTGGGGTCAACCATATATTTT. It encodes CAISAPRLGSTIYF.